The clone carrying this TCR beta chain was recorded at least ten times. No antigen is known for it. This sample is part of a study of identical twins. Study observations and caveats: Invariant MAIT and iNKT cells could partly confound zero-insertion analyses. There were fewer insertions in abundant cord blood beta clonotypes, but memory repertoires showed no such pattern.

A universal primer site was created by template switching, with the cDNA bearing unique molecular identifiers. TCRdb processed the 5' RACE reads anew with MiXCR; each CDR3 protein has one entry. Counted here are 500,000 or so distinct CDR3 sequences, 12% to 15% occurring once; the ten biggest clones make up about 0.54%. The CDR3 runs to 14 residues. Germline lookup yields CDR1 SQVTM and CDR2 ANQGSEA. The V gene lost 6 bases and the J gene lost 1 base, with 14 bases spanning the gap. The sample was also linked to a second study, of yellow fever vaccine responses in identical twins.

The sequence came from a woman aged 18-29 years in good health. The V and J genes are TRBV29-1 and TRBJ2-3; perhaps TRBD2 as D (6 bases). The sample consisted of CD4+ T cells sorted from blood. In DNA, the CDR3 is TGCAGCGTCCGCGCGCGGGGAGGCACAGATACGCAGTATTTT. Protein product: CSVRARGGTDTQYF.